The 28 T cell receptor beta chains given below trace back to one sample, sequenced in a study of cytomegalovirus exposure and HLA in healthy donors. Libraries were prepared by immunoSEQ multiplex PCR; TCRdb keeps only in-frame clonotypes and omits some of them. The sample holds under 400,000 clones, nearly 90% seen once. Material: PBMCs. These receptors originate from a man younger than 40 in good health and CMV-seronegative.

V gene TRBV9 combines with J gene TRBJ1-3; 7 bases match TRBD1. This CDR3 has 15 amino acids. Germline CDR1 SGDLS, CDR2 YYNGEE. V trimming: 4 bases; J trimming: 4 bases; junction bases outside the gene matches: 8. The CDR3 reads CASSTQTGRGNTIYF. The CDR3 bases are TGTGCCAGCAGCACTCAGACAGGGCGGGGAAACACCATATATTTT.

As to this clone: This specimen includes other DNA sequences encoding the same CDR3. The chain recombines TRBV5-1 with TRBJ2-5, with 14 bases that match TRBD2. The CDR3 is 16 amino acids. V lost 4 bases to trimming and J lost 2 bases; unmatched junction nucleotides: 4. The germline gives CDR1 SGHRS, CDR2 YFSETQ. CDR3 protein: CASSLGLAGGQETQYF. CDR3 DNA: TGCGCCAGCAGCCTCGGACTAGCGGGGGGACAAGAGACCCAGTACTTC.

This sequence joins TRBV5-1 and TRBJ1-2; 7 nucleotides agree with TRBD1. The V gene end was trimmed by 5 bases and the J gene end by 4 bases; junction bases not matched to a gene: 5. Germline V gives CDR1 SGHRS, CDR2 YFSETQ. The CDR3 length is 13 residues. CDR3 in amino acids: CASRLRDSYGYTF. The CDR3 DNA follows: TGCGCCAGCAGACTCCGGGACAGCTATGGCTACACCTTC.

The J gene is TRBJ2-1, the V gene TRBV21-1; TRBD2 is taken as the D call from the table, unchecked against the DNA. TRBV21-1 is deemed a pseudogene. CDR3 length equals 16 residues. CDR3: CASSKWWRTNYNEQFF. The CDR3, as DNA: TGTGCCAGCAGCAAATGGTGGAGGACTAACTACAATGAGCAGTTCTTC.

The CDR3, as DNA: TGTGCCAGCAGTTTATATTTCGGGGGGGCGGGTGCTAACTATGGCTACACCTTC. It yields the protein CASSLYFGGAGANYGYTF. The chain joins TRBV27 to TRBJ1-2, with D perhaps matching TRBD1 (6 bases). The germline CDR1 and CDR2 sequences are MNHEY and SMNVEV (reference sequence). Trimming removed 1 base from V and 0 bases from J, with 18 bases in between. The CDR3 has 18 amino acids.

The rearrangement joins TRBV2 to TRBJ2-2; 12 bases line up with TRBD2. The germline CDR1 and CDR2 sequences are SNHLY and FYNNEI. The V and J ends lost 6 bases and 6 bases, in that order; junction bases with no gene match: 5. CDR3 length equals 15 residues. The CDR3 coding sequence is TGTGCCAGCAGGTTCCTAGCGGGGGGGCCCGGGGAGCTGTTTTTT. Protein product: CASRFLAGGPGELFF.

The chain uses TRBV9 and TRBJ1-1; 8 positions match TRBD1. Germline CDR1 reads SGDLS; CDR2 reads YYNGEE. Trimming cost V 4 bases and J 4 bases; bases outside gene matches: 15. The CDR3 contains 17 residues. The CDR3 loop reads CASSPMQPQGASTEAFF. Here the CDR3 DNA reads TGTGCCAGCAGCCCTATGCAACCGCAGGGGGCGAGCACTGAAGCTTTCTTT.

The chain couples TRBV7-9 to TRBJ2-1; TRBD2 might be the D (7 bases). Trimming pared 8 bases from V and 8 bases from J, leaving 22 bases between. CDR1 is SEHNR and CDR2 is FQNEAQ in the germline V gene (reference sequence). There are 15 residues in the CDR3. For the CDR3, the DNA is TGTGCCAGCTATAAATCGCGGGGGCCATGGGATGAGCAGTTCTTC. Translation: CASYKSRGPWDEQFF.

The V gene is TRBV27, the J gene TRBJ1-2, with TRBD1 matching 11 bases. Germline-derived CDR1 and CDR2 are MNHEY and SMNVEV (reference sequence). The CDR3 extends over 15 amino acids. V was pared by 3 bases and J by 5 bases, with 5 bases of the junction left unmatched. This chain's CDR3 is CASSFSGTGGYGYTF. For the CDR3, the DNA is TGTGCCAGCAGTTTCTCGGGGACAGGGGGATATGGCTACACCTTC.

The V gene is TRBV30, the J gene TRBJ1-4, with 7 bases fitting TRBD1. This CDR3 is 15 amino acids long. CDR1 is GTSNPN and CDR2 is SVGIG in the germline V gene (reference sequence). V lost 3 bases, J lost 3 bases, and 7 bases stayed unmatched. The CDR3 DNA sequence: TGTGCCTGGAGCGCCCAGGGGACAGCTAATGAAAAACTGTTTTTT. It specifies CAWSAQGTANEKLFF.

In nucleotides, the CDR3 is TGTGCCACTACAGGGGGGAATTATGGCTACACCTTC. Amino acid sequence: CATTGGNYGYTF. The genes are TRBV6-5 and TRBJ1-2; 8 bases align to TRBD1. This CDR3 has 12 amino acids. Germline CDR1 is MNHEY and CDR2 is SVGAGI. Trimming took 10 bases from V and 5 from J; bases not matched to a gene: 6.

In its sample, this clone was seen a few times. The J gene is TRBJ1-2, the V gene TRBV16, with D possibly being TRBD1 (6 bases). The CDR3 runs to 13 residues. Germline assignment: CDR1 KGHSY and CDR2 FQNENV. V dropped 4 bases and J dropped 5 bases, with 11 bases sitting between them. The CDR3 loop reads CASSPIRGYGYTF. CDR3 DNA: TGTGCCAGCAGCCCTATCAGGGGATATGGCTACACCTTC.

The rearrangement joins TRBV4-2 to TRBJ2-5; the match to TRBD2 covers 9 bases. This CDR3 is built from 16 residues. The germline V gene has CDR1 LGHNA and CDR2 YNFKEQ. J gave up 4 bases and V 0 bases, and 6 bases lay outside the gene matches. The DNA of the CDR3 is TGTGCCAGCAGCCAAGACCGGGCGGGGGGGCCAGAGACCCAGTACTTC. As protein: CASSQDRAGGPETQYF.

The rearrangement joins TRBV5-4 to TRBJ2-7, with unresolved D. Germline lookup yields CDR1 SGHNT and CDR2 YYREEE (reference sequence). The CDR3 is made up of 13 amino acids. V lost 0 bases, J lost 2 bases, and 6 bases lay in between. CDR3 sequence (DNA): TGTGCCAGCAGCTTGGACATTACCTACGAGCAGTACTTC. This sequence encodes CASSLDITYEQYF.

This chain connects TRBV27 to TRBJ1-2, with 7 nucleotides matching TRBD1. Germline CDR1 and CDR2: MNHEY and SMNVEV (reference sequence). Germline trimming cut 4 bases from V and 6 bases from J; bases unmatched to any gene: 17. This CDR3 has 17 amino acids. The CDR3 coding sequence is TGTGCCAGCAGTTCGACCGGGACAGCCCCGAGAGTGGATGGCTACACCTTC. Translated, it gives CASSSTGTAPRVDGYTF.

The chain has TRBV27 and TRBJ2-1, with TRBD2 matching over 7 bases. V was pared by 6 bases and J by 0 bases, with 8 bases of the junction left unmatched. The CDR3 has 16 amino acids. Germline CDR1 is MNHEY and CDR2 is SMNVEV (reference sequence). In DNA form, the CDR3 reads TGTGCCAGCAGCCTCAGCGGGGTTAGCTCCTACAATGAGCAGTTCTTC. Residues: CASSLSGVSSYNEQFF.

The chain couples TRBV10-3 to TRBJ1-2; D perhaps matches TRBD1 (6 bases). CDR1 and CDR2 from the germline V gene are ENHRY and SYGVKD. V was pared by 6 bases and J by 3 bases, with 11 bases between. CDR3 length: 13 amino acids. The CDR3 coding sequence is TGTGCCATCAGGGGCCAGGGGTACTATGGCTACACCTTC. Protein product: CAIRGQGYYGYTF.

This chain uses TRBV7-2 with TRBJ2-1; TRBD2 agrees at 13 bases. Per the germline V gene, CDR1 is SGHTA and CDR2 is FQGNSA. J lost 8 bases, V lost 6 bases, and 10 bases had no gene match. The CDR3 is 16 residues long. Written as DNA, the CDR3 is TGTGCCAGCAGACTAGCGGGGGGGCCGGGGATGGATGAGCAGTTCTTC. Protein sequence: CASRLAGGPGMDEQFF. Variable domain in full (rest from reference TRBV7-2 and TRBJ2-1): GAGVSQSPSNKVTEKGKDVELRCDPISGHTALYWYRQSLGQGLEFLIYFQGNSAPDKSGLPSDRFSAERTGGSVSTLTIQRTQQEDSAVYLCASRLAGGPGMDEQFFGPGTRLTVL.

This sequence joins TRBV6-5 and TRBJ2-2; TRBD1 is a possible D gene (6 bases). Per the germline V gene, CDR1 is MNHEY and CDR2 is SVGAGI. The V gene lost 2 bases and the J gene lost 6 bases, with 10 bases spanning the gap. The length of the CDR3 is 14 residues. CDR3 residues: CASSYQGWSGELFF. CDR3 nucleotide sequence: TGTGCCAGCAGTTACCAGGGGTGGTCCGGGGAGCTGTTTTTT.

The V gene is TRBV7-6, the J gene TRBJ2-1; 8 bases align to TRBD2. The CDR3 is 16 amino acids. Germline values: CDR1 SGHVS, CDR2 FNYEAQ. V lost 5 bases and J lost 0; bases outside the gene matches: 6. CDR3 in amino acids: CASSVSGASSYNEQFF. The CDR3 DNA reads as TGTGCCAGCAGCGTTAGCGGGGCCAGCTCCTACAATGAGCAGTTCTTC. Filled out from reference TRBV7-6 and TRBJ2-1, the complete variable domain reads GAGVSQSPRYKVTKRGQDVALRCDPISGHVSLYWYRQALGQGPEFLTYFNYEAQQDKSGLPNDRFSAERPEGSISTLTIQRTEQRDSAMYRCASSVSGASSYNEQFFGPGTRLTVL.

The CDR3 sequence: CASSRSGGPSEQYF. CDR3 DNA sequence: TGTGCCAGCAGCCGTAGCGGGGGCCCCAGCGAGCAGTACTTC. V gene TRBV7-2 combines with J gene TRBJ2-7, with 9 bases aligning to TRBD2. The germline CDR1 and CDR2 sequences are SGHTA and FQGNSA. J was trimmed by 6 bases and V by 5 bases; bases with no gene match: 8. The CDR3 has 14 residues.

The chain has TRBV7-9 and TRBJ2-1, with a possible D match to TRBD2 (6 bases). CDR3 length: 13 amino acids. CDR1 is SEHNR, CDR2 FQNEAQ, per germline (reference sequence). Trimming left V 2 bases short and J 11 bases short, with 13 bases between. CDR3 amino acids: CASSLLIGGKQFF. The CDR3 coding sequence is TGTGCCAGCAGCTTATTGATCGGGGGTAAGCAGTTCTTC.

The chain couples TRBV9 to TRBJ2-7, with 9 positions matching TRBD1. The V gene's germline CDR1 is SGDLS and CDR2 YYNGEE. V trimming: 3 bases; J trimming: 2 bases; junction bases outside the gene matches: 6. This CDR3 is built from 15 residues. Written as DNA, the CDR3 is TGTGCCAGCAGCGCGGGACAGGGCCCCCCCTACGAGCAGTACTTC. Its protein product is CASSAGQGPPYEQYF.

This rearrangement joins TRBV2 to TRBJ2-2, with TRBD2 matching 9 bases. The CDR3 is made up of 15 amino acids. V lost 2 bases to trimming and J lost 6 bases; unmatched junction nucleotides: 4. CDR1 and CDR2 from the germline V gene are SNHLY and FYNNEI. CDR3 sequence (DNA): TGTGCCAGCAGTGAATGGCGGGGGGGCTCCGGGGAGCTGTTTTTT. Encoded protein: CASSEWRGGSGELFF.

The CDR3 DNA is TGTGCCAGCAGCTTGGGGGAGCTCTATGGCTACACCTTC. Residues: CASSLGELYGYTF. This rearrangement joins TRBV5-4 to TRBJ1-2; D ambiguous. Germline assignment: CDR1 SGHNT and CDR2 YYREEE (reference sequence). The CDR3 length is 13 residues. V dropped 0 bases and J dropped 4 bases, with 7 bases sitting between them.

The chain uses TRBV5-3 and TRBJ1-5; unclear D gene. TRBV5-3 carries the ORF label, with uncertain function. V lost 0 bases and J lost 0, with 10 bases in between. The CDR3 runs to 16 residues. The CDR3 protein is CARSLAESYSNQPQHF. The CDR3 DNA reads as TGTGCCAGAAGCTTGGCGGAGAGTTATAGCAATCAGCCCCAGCATTTT.

This chain links TRBV5-1 with TRBJ1-6; 8 nucleotides line up with TRBD1. The CDR3 extends over 14 amino acids. The V gene's germline CDR1 is SGHRS and CDR2 YFSETQ. V lost 3 bases and J lost 14; bases outside the gene matches: 10. CDR3 loop: CASSSVPGQATLHF. DNA for the CDR3: TGCGCCAGCAGCTCGGTTCCGGGACAGGCGACCCTCCACTTT.

Here the CDR3 reads CASSLGQGNEKLFF. The CDR3 DNA reads as TGTGCCAGCAGCCTCGGACAGGGGAATGAAAAACTGTTTTTT. This chain uses TRBV13 with TRBJ1-4, with 9 nucleotides matching TRBD1. The CDR3 runs to 14 residues. V gave up 5 bases and J gave up 5 bases; unmatched junction bases: 3. CDR1 PRHDT and CDR2 FYEKMQ come from the germline V gene (reference sequence). The full variable domain, completed using reference TRBV13 and TRBJ1-4, is AAGVIQSPRHLIKEKRETATLKCYPIPRHDTVYWYQQGPGQDPQFLISFYEKMQSDKGSIPDRFSAQQFSDYHSELNMSSLELGDSALYFCASSLGQGNEKLFFGSGTQLSVL.